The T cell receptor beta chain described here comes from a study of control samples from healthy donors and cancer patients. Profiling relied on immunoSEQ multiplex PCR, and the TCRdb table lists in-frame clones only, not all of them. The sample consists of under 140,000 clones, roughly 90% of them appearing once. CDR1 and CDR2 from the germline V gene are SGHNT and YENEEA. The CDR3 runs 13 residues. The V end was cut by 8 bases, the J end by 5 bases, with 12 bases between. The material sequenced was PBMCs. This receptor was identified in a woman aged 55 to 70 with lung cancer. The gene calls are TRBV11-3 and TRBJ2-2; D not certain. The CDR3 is CASRQIPTGELFF. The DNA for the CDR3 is TGTGCCAGCCGCCAAATTCCGACCGGGGAGCTGTTTTTT.